The 22 T cell receptor beta chains below come from one sample, sequenced in a study of T cell repertoires and Cas9 in healthy adults. Using immunoSEQ multiplex PCR, the repertoire was profiled, and TCRdb retains in-frame clones only, with some absent. The profile shows 20,000 to 25,000 clones, less than 95% of them singletons. Source material: CD4+ effector T cells (CD127+, CD25-, CD137-, CD154-) from PBMCs; culture status not recorded. The origin of the receptors is a human donor in good health.

This clone was detected only once. This sequence joins TRBV4-3 and TRBJ1-1; a possible D gene is TRBD1 (5 bases). The germline V gene encodes CDR1 LGHNA and CDR2 YSLEER. V was shortened by 0 bases and J by 0 bases, with 8 bases between the two germline ends. The CDR3 loop spans 15 amino acids. The CDR3 region is CASSQELTVNTEAFF. The DNA for the CDR3 is TGCGCCAGCAGCCAAGAATTGACAGTGAACACTGAAGCTTTCTTT.

The chain carries TRBV27 and TRBJ2-3; D is perhaps TRBD2 (8 bases). Germline CDR1 MNHEY, CDR2 SMNVEV (reference sequence). The ends were cut back, 5 bases at V and 4 bases at J, with 25 bases in the middle. The CDR3 has 18 amino acids. CDR3 nucleotides: TGTGCCAGCAGTCGAGACAGGGCGGGCGGGAGGATCGCAGATACGCAGTATTTT. This codes for CASSRDRAGGRIADTQYF.

The genes are TRBV9 and TRBJ2-3; 11 bases align to TRBD2. The germline gives CDR1 SGDLS, CDR2 YYNGEE. The V gene end was trimmed by 0 bases and the J gene end by 3 bases; junction bases not matched to a gene: 9. The CDR3 sequence is 18 residues long. The CDR3 here is CASSVDGLAGGRTDTQYF. Written as DNA, the CDR3 is TGTGCCAGCAGCGTAGATGGCCTAGCGGGGGGACGTACAGATACGCAGTATTTT.

This sequence joins TRBV9 and TRBJ2-7; D assignment may be TRBD1 or TRBD2 (5 bases each). The germline V gene has CDR1 SGDLS and CDR2 YYNGEE. The CDR3 totals 14 residues. Trimming removed 3 bases from V and 5 bases from J, with 15 bases in between. The DNA for the CDR3 is TGTGCCAGCAGCGCCCCGGGGCCCACTAACGAGCAGTACTTC. Translating gives CASSAPGPTNEQYF. The complete variable domain, with remaining parts taken from reference TRBV9 and TRBJ2-7, reads DSGVTQTPKHLITATGQRVTLRCSPRSGDLSVYWYQQSLDQGLQFLIQYYNGEERAKGNILERFSAQQFPDLHSELNLSSLELGDSALYFCASSAPGPTNEQYFGPGTRLTVT.

The J gene is TRBJ1-2, the V gene TRBV2, with D unresolved. The V gene lost 2 bases and the J gene lost 3 bases, with 4 bases spanning the gap. CDR3 length: 12 amino acids. Germline V lookup: CDR1 SNHLY, CDR2 FYNNEI. This chain's CDR3 is CASSESDYGYTF. The CDR3 bases are TGTGCCAGCAGTGAATCGGACTATGGCTACACCTTC.

The chain carries TRBV7-9 and TRBJ2-3; possible D gene TRBD1, 6 bases. The CDR3 loop spans 14 amino acids. V was shortened by 5 bases and J by 4 bases, with 13 bases between the two germline ends. Looked up from germline, CDR1 is SEHNR and CDR2 is FQNEAQ (reference sequence). The CDR3 sequence: CASSPGTIADTQYF. The CDR3 nucleotides read TGTGCCAGCAGCCCAGGGACAATAGCAGATACGCAGTATTTT. Full variable domain (rest looked up from reference TRBV7-9 and TRBJ2-3): DTGVSQNPRHKITKRGQNVTFRCDPISEHNRLYWYRQTLGQGPEFLTYFQNEAQLEKSRLLSDRFSAERPKGSFSTLEIQRTEQGDSAMYLCASSPGTIADTQYFGPGTRLTVL.

This chain joins TRBV10-3 and TRBJ2-1; 8 bases align to TRBD1. J gave up 14 bases and V 2 bases, and 8 bases lay outside the gene matches. CDR1 is ENHRY and CDR2 is SYGVKD in the germline V gene. This CDR3 is built from 13 residues. CDR3 region: CAISERKDRVEFF. The CDR3 bases are TGTGCCATCAGTGAGCGCAAGGACAGGGTAGAGTTCTTC.

V and J are TRBV30 and TRBJ2-2; D perhaps matches TRBD1 (6 bases). Germline CDR1 and CDR2: GTSNPN and SVGIG (reference sequence). V was trimmed by 0 bases and J by 4 bases, leaving 12 bases between them. The CDR3 runs to 15 residues. CDR3 sequence (DNA): TGTGCCTGGAGTGTACACAGGGATCGCACCGGGGAGCTGTTTTTT. Translation gives CAWSVHRDRTGELFF.

Of note for this clone: A read error is likely, as this CDR3 ends without the conserved phenylalanine or tryptophan. The limits of the CDR3 on the DNA are not certain, so only TCRdb's listed CDR3 is given. The chain is built from TRBV15 and TRBJ1-4; the tabulated D call, TRBD1, remains unverified against the DNA. Both ends counted, the CDR3 spans 13 residues. The germline V gene has CDR1 LNHNV and CDR2 YYDKDF (reference sequence). Here the CDR3 reads CATSRDRDRATSL.

The gene calls are TRBV18 and TRBJ1-4; D is unclear. Germline assignment: CDR1 KGHSH and CDR2 LQKENI. The CDR3 has 15 amino acids. The ends were cut back, 6 bases at V and 3 bases at J, with 14 bases in the middle. The CDR3 DNA reads TGTGCCAGCTCCGAGGAGCCGTGGGCTAATGAAAAACTGTTTTTT. Protein sequence: CASSEEPWANEKLFF. Looking up the rest from reference TRBV18 and TRBJ1-4 gives the full variable domain: NAGVMQNPRHLVRRRGQEARLRCSPMKGHSHVYWYRQLPEEGLKFMVYLQKENIIDESGMPKERFSAEFPKEGPSILRIQQVVRGDSAAYFCASSEEPWANEKLFFGSGTQLSVL.

This clone was found once. The CDR3 here is CASSSGQGANIQYF. The CDR3 DNA reads TGTGCCAGCAGTTCTGGCCAGGGGGCAAACATTCAGTACTTC. The V call is TRBV28, the J call TRBJ2-4; 8 bases line up with TRBD1. With 4 bases clipped from V and 6 bases from J, the junction kept 5 bases outside the gene matches. Germline V lookup: CDR1 MDHEN, CDR2 SYDVKM. This CDR3 comprises 14 residues.

The rearrangement links TRBV28 to TRBJ2-7, with D tentatively TRBD2 (6 bases). CDR3 length: 16 residues. Germline V gives CDR1 MDHEN, CDR2 SYDVKM. V was cut by 6 bases and J by 0 bases, with 18 bases left in between. The CDR3 here is CASRRTGTRSSYEQYV. The CDR3 coding sequence is TGTGCCAGCAGAAGGACCGGGACTCGAAGCTCCTACGAGCAGTACGTC.

V and J are TRBV10-3 and TRBJ2-5; TRBD2 matches 13 bases. Germline V CDR1 and CDR2: ENHRY, SYGVKD. The trim removed 4 bases at V and 4 bases at J, leaving 0 bases unmatched. The CDR3 is 14 amino acids. The CDR3 sequence: CAISGTSGGETQYF. For the CDR3, the DNA is TGTGCCATCAGTGGGACTAGCGGGGGAGAGACCCAGTACTTC.

V and J are TRBV6-1 and TRBJ1-2, with TRBD1 matching over 7 bases. Trimming cost V 2 bases and J 6 bases; bases outside gene matches: 6. The CDR3 spans 14 residues. Germline V gene sequence: CDR1 MNHNS, CDR2 SASEGT. The CDR3 DNA reads as TGTGCCAGCAGTGAATCGACAGGGATAGATGGCTACACCTTC. As protein: CASSESTGIDGYTF.

V and J are TRBV29-1 and TRBJ2-1; 8 nucleotides align to TRBD2. From germline, CDR1 is SQVTM and CDR2 ANQGSEA. With V trimmed by 0 bases and J by 12 bases, 10 bases remained unmatched. There are 14 residues in the CDR3. The CDR3 sequence is CSVEDRGGPVVQFF. The CDR3 DNA sequence: TGCAGCGTTGAAGATCGGGGGGGCCCCGTGGTGCAGTTCTTC.

This clone was seen just once. The rearrangement links TRBV20-1 to TRBJ2-1; unclear D gene. V was trimmed by 6 bases and J by 9 bases, leaving 12 bases between them. Germline-derived CDR1 and CDR2 are DFQATT and SNEGSKA (reference sequence). The CDR3 is made up of 11 amino acids. CDR3 sequence (DNA): TGCAGTGCAATGCCGCTAGGTGAGCAGTTCTTC. This translates into CSAMPLGEQFF.

This clone was recorded once. The gene calls are TRBV2 and TRBJ2-3; TRBD2 matches 8 bases. Germline V CDR1 and CDR2: SNHLY, FYNNEI. The V segment lost 5 bases and the J segment 5 bases; nucleotides outside the gene matches: 3. This CDR3 has 13 residues. CDR3 coding DNA: TGTGCCAGCAGTAAGCGGGAGTTAGATACGCAGTATTTT. Residues: CASSKRELDTQYF.

This chain joins TRBV28 and TRBJ2-3, with TRBD1 matching 10 bases. Germline V gene data show CDR1 as MDHEN and CDR2 as SYDVKM. This CDR3 is built from 16 residues. The junction had 5 bases not matched to a gene; V was cut back by 1 base and J by 4 bases. The CDR3 protein is CASSLSGTGVPDTQYF. The CDR3 DNA sequence: TGTGCCAGCAGTTTATCCGGGACAGGGGTGCCAGATACGCAGTATTTT.

The rearrangement links TRBV29-1 to TRBJ1-4, with D tentatively TRBD1 (5 bases). The CDR3 covers 17 residues. The V gene's germline CDR1 is SQVTM and CDR2 ANQGSEA. The V and J ends lost 4 bases and 8 bases respectively, with 26 bases between them. The CDR3: CSVVSGDFTVGEEKLFF. Written as DNA, the CDR3 is TGCAGCGTTGTTTCTGGGGACTTCACAGTTGGGGAGGAAAAACTGTTTTTT. The full variable domain, completed using reference TRBV29-1 and TRBJ1-4, is SAVISQKPSRDICQRGTSLTIQCQVDSQVTMMFWYRQQPGQSLTLIATANQGSEATYESGFVIDKFPISRPNLTFSTLTVSNMSPEDSSIYLCSVVSGDFTVGEEKLFFGSGTQLSVL.

This clone was seen just once. This chain joins TRBV7-2 and TRBJ2-5; D uncertain. The J call may be in error: the DNA end matches TRBJ2-7 better. Germline loops: CDR1 SGHTA, CDR2 FQGNSA. This CDR3 contains 13 residues. The CDR3 loop is CASSPEAGPEQYF. The CDR3 DNA sequence: TGTGCCAGCAGCCCCGAGGCCGGGCCCGAGCAGTACTTC.

This chain connects TRBV25-1 to TRBJ2-3, with 7 bases lining up with TRBD2. J lost 1 base, V lost 7 bases, and 8 bases had no gene match. CDR1 MGHDK and CDR2 SYGVNS come from the germline V gene. The CDR3 covers 15 residues. CDR3 bases: TGTGCCAGCAATCCGGCTAGCGGTCGCACAGATACGCAGTATTTT. This sequence encodes CASNPASGRTDTQYF.

The rearrangement uses TRBV11-2 and TRBJ2-2, with 7 bases identical to TRBD1. V shed 7 bases and J 3 bases; nucleotides not matched to a gene: 5. In germline, CDR1 is SGHAT, CDR2 FQNNGV. The CDR3 is 14 amino acids. The CDR3 spells CASTKGGDTGELFF. In DNA form, the CDR3 reads TGTGCCAGCACCAAAGGGGGCGACACCGGGGAGCTGTTTTTT.